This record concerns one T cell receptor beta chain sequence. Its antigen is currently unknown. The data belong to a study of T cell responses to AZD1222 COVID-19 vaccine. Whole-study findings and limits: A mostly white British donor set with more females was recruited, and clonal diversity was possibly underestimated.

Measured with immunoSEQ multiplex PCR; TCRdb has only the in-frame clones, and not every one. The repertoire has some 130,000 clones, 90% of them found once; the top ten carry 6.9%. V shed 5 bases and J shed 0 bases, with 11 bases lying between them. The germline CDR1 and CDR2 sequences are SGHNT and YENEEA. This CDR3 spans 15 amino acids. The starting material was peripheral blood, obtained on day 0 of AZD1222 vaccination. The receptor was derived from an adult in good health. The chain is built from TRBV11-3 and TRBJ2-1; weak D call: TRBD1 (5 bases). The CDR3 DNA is TGTGCCAGCAGCCTGACAGAGAGCTCCTACAATGAGCAGTTCTTC. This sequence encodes CASSLTESSYNEQFF.